These 32 T cell receptor beta chains were sequenced from one sample in a study of T-cell reconstitution after alpha-beta-depleted transplantation in children. A TCRbeta library incorporating unique molecular identifiers was prepared. One entry per CDR3 protein, called by TCRdb with MiXCR from the PCR reads. The sample has about 500,000 distinct CDR3 sequences; over 9.5% are singletons. The sequencing here drew on PBMCs, mostly from graft donor cells, taken 180 days after TCRalphabeta/CD19-depleted stem cell transplant. These receptors all stem from a female patient between 2 and 10 years old who had a stem cell transplant for aplastic anemia, so the T cells may come from the graft donor.

This clonotype was seen more than once but under ten times. The V gene is TRBV6-1, the J gene TRBJ1-1; 8 bases agree with TRBD1. V lost 9 bases and J lost 1; bases outside the gene matches: 7. The germline gives CDR1 MNHNS, CDR2 SASEGT. The CDR3 has 14 residues. The CDR3 here is CASLGQGSNTEAFF. CDR3 bases: TGTGCCAGTCTCGGACAGGGCTCGAACACTGAAGCTTTCTTT.

This clonotype was recorded many times. The CDR3 DNA follows: TGTGCCAGCAGCTTACCGGGACTAGCGGGGACCGGGGAGCTGTTTTTT. Translation gives CASSLPGLAGTGELFF. The V and J genes are TRBV9 and TRBJ2-2; TRBD2 matches 13 bases. Per germline, CDR1 SGDLS and CDR2 YYNGEE. This CDR3 has 16 amino acids. J was trimmed by 5 bases and V by 4 bases; bases with no gene match: 5.

The rearrangement joins TRBV28 to TRBJ2-7, with 7 nucleotides matching TRBD1. V dropped 1 base and J dropped 0; count of bases not matched to a gene: 3. CDR1 and CDR2 (germline): MDHEN, SYDVKM. This CDR3 is 15 amino acids long. CDR3 region: CASSLFRDSSYEQYF. The CDR3 DNA sequence: TGTGCCAGCAGTTTATTTAGGGACAGCTCCTACGAGCAGTACTTC. The variable domain in full, with the rest retrieved from reference TRBV28 and TRBJ2-7, is DVKVTQSSRYLVKRTGEKVFLECVQDMDHENMFWYRQDPGLGLRLIYFSYDVKMKEKGDIPEGYSVSREKKERFSLILESASTNQTSMYLCASSLFRDSSYEQYFGPGTRLTVT.

This clonotype was found a few times. The chain recombines TRBV2 with TRBJ2-7; 7 nucleotides match TRBD1. The CDR3 is 13 amino acids. Germline V gene lookup returns CDR1 SNHLY and CDR2 FYNNEI. Trimming removed 6 bases from V and 5 bases from J; junction bases left unmatched: 7. DNA for the CDR3: TGTGCCAGCAGGGAGACAGGGATAGACGAGCAGTACGTC. Translation: CASRETGIDEQYV.

This clonotype was detected many times. V is TRBV7-8 and J is TRBJ2-1; 8 nucleotides line up with TRBD2. CDR1 and CDR2 from the germline V gene are SGHVS and FQNEAQ. V was clipped by 1 base and J by 9 bases; unmatched bases: 8. The CDR3 runs to 15 residues. CDR3 in amino acids: CASSLVGGLGGEQFF. CDR3 nucleotides: TGTGCCAGCAGCTTAGTGGGGGGACTAGGCGGTGAGCAGTTCTTC.

This clonotype has a handful of counts. V and J are TRBV12-3 or TRBV12-4 and TRBJ2-5; D gene ambiguous. V was clipped by 0 bases and J by 0 bases, with 14 bases between them. This CDR3 region has 17 residues. The CDR3 DNA is TGTGCCAGCAGTTTAGCGCTCTCTACGGAGTACCAAGAGACCCAGTACTTC. Translated: CASSLALSTEYQETQYF.

This clonotype appeared a few times. The rearrangement joins TRBV28 to TRBJ2-1, with 14 bases lining up with TRBD2. The CDR3 is made up of 16 amino acids. From germline, CDR1 is MDHEN and CDR2 SYDVKM. With V trimmed by 6 bases and J by 3 bases, 4 bases remained unmatched. The CDR3 DNA is TGTGCCAGCAGGGGACTAGCGGGAGCAGACTACAATGAGCAGTTCTTC. This gives the protein CASRGLAGADYNEQFF.

This clonotype was detected many times. J is TRBJ1-4 and V is TRBV12-3 or TRBV12-4, with 8 bases aligning to TRBD1. V lost 7 bases, J lost 6 bases, and 7 bases stayed unmatched. This CDR3 spans 14 amino acids. The CDR3 sequence: CASIRDRFDEKLFF. The CDR3 DNA is TGTGCCAGCATCCGGGACAGGTTTGATGAAAAACTGTTTTTT.

This clonotype was observed a handful of times. J is TRBJ1-1 and V is TRBV7-9, with D hard to call. There are 12 residues in the CDR3. V was shortened by 11 bases and J by 2 bases, with 12 bases between the two germline ends. Per germline, CDR1 SEHNR and CDR2 FQNEAQ (reference sequence). The CDR3 DNA reads TGTGCCGCCTGGGAAGGAAACACTGAAGCTTTCTTT. It encodes CAAWEGNTEAFF.

This clonotype has only a few counts. As DNA, the CDR3 is TGTGCCATCAGTGAGTCTCAGACCCAGTACTTC. This gives the protein CAISESQTQYF. The chain links TRBV10-3 to TRBJ2-5; D unclear. The germline gives CDR1 ENHRY, CDR2 SYGVKD. The V end was cut by 0 bases, the J end by 6 bases, with 2 bases between. The CDR3 covers 11 residues.

This clonotype has at least ten counts. The V and J genes are TRBV20-1 and TRBJ1-1; perhaps TRBD1 as D (5 bases). This CDR3 is built from 14 residues. CDR1 DFQATT and CDR2 SNEGSKA come from the germline V gene (reference sequence). The V end lost 5 bases, the J end lost 3 bases, and 16 bases lay between the germline ends. The CDR3 DNA reads TGCAGTGCTGGGCCCCCGGGGGACCACACTGAAGCTTTCTTT. Residues: CSAGPPGDHTEAFF.

This clonotype has at least ten counts. The chain combines TRBV3-1 with TRBJ1-1; D might be TRBD1 (5 bases). The V and J ends lost 1 base and 4 bases respectively, with 10 bases between them. Germline CDR1 and CDR2: LGHDT and YNNKEL (reference sequence). This CDR3 region has 14 residues. CDR3 protein: CASSQGGPGTEAFF. The CDR3 coding sequence is TGTGCCAGCAGCCAAGGGGGCCCGGGCACTGAAGCTTTCTTT.

This clonotype was counted only a few times. This rearrangement joins TRBV29-1 to TRBJ1-1; D is unclear. V lost 2 bases to trimming and J lost 4 bases, with 11 bases between them. This CDR3 is built from 13 residues. Germline CDR1 is SQVTM and CDR2 is ANQGSEA. The CDR3 loop reads CSVETYYITEAFF. In DNA form, the CDR3 reads TGCAGCGTTGAAACCTATTACATCACTGAAGCTTTCTTT.

The chain couples TRBV27 to TRBJ2-1; 7 nucleotides align to TRBD1. This CDR3 is 15 amino acids long. The V segment lost 0 bases and the J segment 5 bases; nucleotides outside the gene matches: 4. The germline CDR1 and CDR2 sequences are MNHEY and SMNVEV (reference sequence). CDR3 protein: CASSLSGTVHNEQFF. DNA for the CDR3: TGTGCCAGCAGTTTATCGGGGACAGTACACAATGAGCAGTTCTTC.

This clonotype was picked up many times. This chain connects TRBV5-1 to TRBJ2-1; 11 nucleotides agree with TRBD1. V lost 3 bases, J lost 3 bases, and 5 bases stayed unmatched. Germline V gene sequence: CDR1 SGHRS, CDR2 YFSETQ. CDR3 length: 16 amino acids. For the CDR3, the DNA is TGCGCCAGCAGCTGGGACAGGGGGAACATCTACAATGAGCAGTTCTTC. Its translation is CASSWDRGNIYNEQFF.

This clonotype was seen many times. The chain recombines TRBV12-3 or TRBV12-4 with TRBJ2-5; either TRBD1 or TRBD2 may fit D (5 bases each). The length of the CDR3 is 15 residues. Trimming stripped 6 bases from V and 5 bases from J, with 19 bases between. The CDR3 sequence: CASSPRRERGETQYF. The CDR3 DNA follows: TGTGCCAGCAGCCCCCGCAGGGAGCGAGGGGAGACCCAGTACTTC.

This clonotype has more than one count but fewer than ten. The chain recombines TRBV5-1 with TRBJ2-1; possibly TRBD1 for D (7 bases). V was pared by 0 bases and J by 6 bases, with 13 bases between. Germline CDR1 SGHRS, CDR2 YFSETQ. The CDR3 has 15 amino acids. The CDR3, as DNA: TGCGCCAGCAGCTTGGCAGGGGGGATTGGCAATGAGCAGTTCTTC. Amino acid sequence: CASSLAGGIGNEQFF.

The chain joins TRBV6-1 to TRBJ2-1, with 7 bases lining up with TRBD1. Germline CDR1 and CDR2: MNHNS and SASEGT. CDR3 length: 14 residues. The junction had 8 bases not matched to a gene; V was cut back by 10 bases and J by 2 bases. In DNA, the CDR3 is TGTGCCACCCACAGGGGAAGTGCCTACAATGAGCAGTTCTTC. Protein: CATHRGSAYNEQFF.

The chain combines TRBV3-1 with TRBJ2-7; the D is unclear. V lost 1 base and J lost 5, with 6 bases in between. CDR1 and CDR2 (germline): LGHDT, YNNKEL (reference sequence). The CDR3 covers 12 residues. Here the CDR3 reads CASSQVPDEQYF. CDR3 nucleotide sequence: TGTGCCAGCAGCCAAGTCCCCGACGAGCAGTACTTC.

In its sample, this clonotype was seen a few times. The chain employs TRBV12-3 or TRBV12-4 and TRBJ2-3; the D is unclear. The CDR3 totals 13 residues. The V end was cut by 3 bases, the J end by 6 bases, with 10 bases between. The CDR3 DNA reads TGTGCCAGCAGTTTGGCAGACCCGGATACGCAGTATTTT. Translation gives CASSLADPDTQYF.

The sample holds a few counts of this clonotype. The V and J genes are TRBV7-9 and TRBJ1-2, with D unclear. This CDR3 has 14 amino acids. The V gene lost 5 bases and the J gene lost 0 bases, with 10 bases spanning the gap. Germline CDR1 is SEHNR and CDR2 is FQNEAQ (reference sequence). The CDR3 DNA follows: TGTGCCAGCAGCGCTCGGAGCACTAACTATGGCTACACCTTC. This codes for CASSARSTNYGYTF.

This chain links TRBV15 with TRBJ2-7; 8 bases are a match to TRBD2. The CDR3 runs to 15 residues. V was pared by 3 bases and J by 2 bases, with 6 bases of the junction left unmatched. The germline V gene encodes CDR1 LNHNV and CDR2 YYDKDF (reference sequence). DNA for the CDR3: TGTGCCACCAGCAGTAAGCTAGCGGGTCCCTACGAGCAGTACTTC. This sequence encodes CATSSKLAGPYEQYF. The variable domain in full, completed from reference TRBV15 and TRBJ2-7, reads DAMVIQNPRYQVTQFGKPVTLSCSQTLNHNVMYWYQQKSSQAPKLLFHYYDKDFNNEADTPDNFQSRRPNTSFCFLDIRSPGLGDTAMYLCATSSKLAGPYEQYFGPGTRLTVT.

V gene TRBV5-1 combines with J gene TRBJ2-7; 7 nucleotides line up with TRBD1. J was trimmed by 6 bases and V by 0 bases; bases with no gene match: 6. This CDR3 spans 14 amino acids. Germline assignment: CDR1 SGHRS and CDR2 YFSETQ. CDR3 coding DNA: TGCGCCAGCAGCTTGGCCGGGACAGCGTCCGAGCAGTACGTC. It specifies CASSLAGTASEQYV.

This clonotype was seen a few times. The rearrangement links TRBV18 to TRBJ2-5; 9 bases line up with TRBD2. Germline V gene sequence: CDR1 KGHSH, CDR2 LQKENI. CDR3 length: 16 amino acids. Trimming removed 0 bases from V and 5 bases from J; junction bases left unmatched: 7. In nucleotides, the CDR3 is TGTGCCAGCTCACCACCTAGCGGGAGTAGACATGAGACCCAGTACTTC. Its protein product is CASSPPSGSRHETQYF.

The genes are TRBV7-8 and TRBJ2-3; D may be TRBD1 or TRBD2 (5 bases each). Deletions cut 5 bases from V and 3 bases from J, with 12 bases between. The germline V gene encodes CDR1 SGHVS and CDR2 FQNEAQ. The CDR3 contains 14 residues. The CDR3 region is CASSPGTVTDTQYF. The CDR3 DNA sequence: TGTGCCAGCAGCCCTGGGACGGTGACAGATACGCAGTATTTT.

In its sample, this clonotype was seen a few times. This chain links TRBV28 with TRBJ1-2, with D perhaps TRBD1 (6 bases). Germline V CDR1 and CDR2: MDHEN, SYDVKM. The CDR3 consists of 13 residues. Trimming left V 5 bases short and J 7 bases short, with 14 bases between. CDR3 DNA sequence: TGTGCCAGCAGTACCCGCAGGGGCCTTGGCTACACCTTC. The encoded protein is CASSTRRGLGYTF.

In this sample, this clonotype turned up a few times. CDR3 in amino acids: CASSEGQGIGELFF. DNA of the CDR3: TGTGCCAGCAGCGAGGGACAGGGCATCGGGGAGCTGTTTTTT. The genes are TRBV9 and TRBJ2-2; 9 bases align to TRBD1. Trimming cost V 3 bases and J 7 bases; bases outside gene matches: 4. CDR1 is SGDLS, CDR2 YYNGEE, per germline. This CDR3 comprises 14 residues. The full variable domain, rest sourced from reference TRBV9 and TRBJ2-2, is DSGVTQTPKHLITATGQRVTLRCSPRSGDLSVYWYQQSLDQGLQFLIQYYNGEERAKGNILERFSAQQFPDLHSELNLSSLELGDSALYFCASSEGQGIGELFFGEGSRLTVL.

The sample holds a few counts of this clonotype. The chain is built from TRBV28 and TRBJ1-5; D is unresolved. CDR3 length: 20 amino acids. The V and J ends lost 2 bases and 0 bases respectively, with 23 bases between them. Germline loops: CDR1 MDHEN, CDR2 SYDVKM. The CDR3 region has the DNA TGTGCCAGCAGTTTAGGCGGGGTTTGGGTGGCTTTCGATAGCAATCAGCCCCAGCATTTT. Encoded protein: CASSLGGVWVAFDSNQPQHF.

This clonotype was seen a handful of times. V and J are TRBV14 and TRBJ2-1; perhaps TRBD2 as D (5 bases). This CDR3 has 16 amino acids. V dropped 4 bases and J dropped 0 bases, with 13 bases sitting between them. Germline assignment: CDR1 SGHDN and CDR2 FVKESK. The DNA for the CDR3 is TGTGCCAGCAGCCCCCCTGCGGGTAGCTCCTACAATGAGCAGTTCTTC. Translating it yields CASSPPAGSSYNEQFF.

Worth noting for this clonotype: A read error may explain this, as a much larger clone is one base away. The chain recombines TRBV7-2 with TRBJ2-5, with 13 bases identical to TRBD2. The V segment lost 4 bases and the J segment 4 bases; nucleotides outside the gene matches: 3. The V gene's germline CDR1 is SGHTA and CDR2 FQGNSA. The CDR3 extends over 15 amino acids. CDR3 residues: CASSWTSGSGETQYF. The CDR3 DNA sequence: TGTGCCAGCAGCTGGACTAGCGGGAGTGGAGAGACCCAGTACTTC.

The J gene is TRBJ1-2, the V gene TRBV7-9; TRBD1 matches at 7 bases. Losses at the gene ends were 3 bases for V and 3 bases for J; bases not matched to a gene: 7. The CDR3 has 15 amino acids. CDR1 is SEHNR and CDR2 is FQNEAQ in the germline V gene (reference sequence). The CDR3: CASSLTGRGYYGYTF. The CDR3, as DNA: TGTGCCAGCAGCTTGACAGGGAGGGGCTACTATGGCTACACCTTC.

This sequence joins TRBV7-3 and TRBJ2-5, with D unclear. Trimming cost V 2 bases and J 4 bases, with 8 bases left between them. The CDR3 has 13 residues. Per germline, CDR1 SGHTA and CDR2 FQGTGA. The CDR3 DNA sequence: TGTGCCAGCAGCTTACACAGCGCAGAGACCCAGTACTTC. Amino acid sequence: CASSLHSAETQYF.